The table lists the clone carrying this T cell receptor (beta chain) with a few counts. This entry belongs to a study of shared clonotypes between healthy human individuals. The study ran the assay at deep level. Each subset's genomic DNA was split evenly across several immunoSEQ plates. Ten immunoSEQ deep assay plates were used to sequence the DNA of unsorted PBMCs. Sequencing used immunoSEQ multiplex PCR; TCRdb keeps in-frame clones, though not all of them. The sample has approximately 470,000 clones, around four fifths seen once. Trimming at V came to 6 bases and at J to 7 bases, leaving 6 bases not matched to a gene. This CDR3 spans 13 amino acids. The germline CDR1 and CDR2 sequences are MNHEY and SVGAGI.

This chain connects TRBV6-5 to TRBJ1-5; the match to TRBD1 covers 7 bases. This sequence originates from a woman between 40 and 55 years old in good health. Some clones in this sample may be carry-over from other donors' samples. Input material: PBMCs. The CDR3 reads CASRKNRGQPQHF. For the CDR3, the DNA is TGTGCCAGCAGAAAAAACAGGGGCCAGCCCCAGCATTTT.